Below, one T cell receptor beta chain is given with its context. Its antigen is currently unknown. This record belongs to a study of graft-versus-host responses after intestinal transplantation. Study in general: Every transplant recipient was induced with anti-thymocyte globulin, then maintained on tacrolimus and steroids for about 3 years.

Study-level results: Peak circulating GvH clone levels were associated with early post-transplant HvG declines. There were GvH clones found in recipient marrow, and some of them appeared first in ileum or blood.

Germline V gene sequence: CDR1 MNHEY, CDR2 SMNVEV (reference sequence). The CDR3 is 13 amino acids. Trimming stripped 7 bases from V and 5 bases from J, with 11 bases between. Profiling relied on immunoSEQ multiplex PCR, and the TCRdb table lists in-frame clones only, not all of them. Among about 120,000 clones listed, around 92% were seen once. The source material was unstimulated CD8+ T cells sorted from spleen or lymph node cells, sampled before transplant. The receptor comes from a human donor who was the organ donor for an intestinal transplant. The chain recombines TRBV27 with TRBJ2-2, with D perhaps being TRBD1 or TRBD2 (6 bases each). The CDR3 is CASIGGRTGELFF. In nucleotides, the CDR3 is TGTGCCAGCATCGGGGGCCGGACCGGGGAGCTGTTTTTT.